A single sample gave rise to the 17 T cell receptor beta chains below, sequenced in a study of blood T cell repertoires in COVID-19. The assay was immunoSEQ multiplex PCR, and TCRdb's table has in-frame clones only and misses some. The sample lists 200,000 to 250,000 clones; 70% to 90% were seen once. Sequencing used peripheral blood. The origin of the receptors is a woman between 18 and 30 years old who had recovered from COVID-19.

The chain carries TRBV3-1 (or the pseudogene TRBV3-2) and TRBJ2-3, with 7 bases matching TRBD1. The CDR3 has 16 residues. Trimming removed 1 base from V and 2 bases from J; junction bases left unmatched: 6. CDR1 is LGHDT and CDR2 is YNNKEL in the germline V gene (reference sequence). The CDR3: CASSQAGQLYTDTQYF. The CDR3 DNA is TGTGCCAGCAGCCAAGCGGGACAGCTATACACAGATACGCAGTATTTT.

J is TRBJ1-1 and V is TRBV6-5, with D possibly matching TRBD1 (6 bases). The V and J ends lost 7 bases and 4 bases respectively, with 16 bases between them. CDR3 length equals 14 residues. Germline V gene lookup returns CDR1 MNHEY and CDR2 SVGAGI. In DNA form, the CDR3 reads TGTGCCAGCAAAACAGGGTCAAGGGGCACTGAAGCTTTCTTT. Its protein is CASKTGSRGTEAFF.

The V gene is TRBV4-2, the J gene TRBJ2-2; 9 nucleotides align to TRBD1. With V trimmed by 11 bases and J by 8 bases, 15 bases remained unmatched. CDR1 is LGHNA and CDR2 is YNFKEQ in the germline V gene. The CDR3 has 15 residues. The CDR3 nucleotides read TGTGCCGCCTCAGGGAGTGGGACAGGGAAAGGGGAGCTGTTTTTT. This translates into CAASGSGTGKGELFF.

V is TRBV29-1 and J is TRBJ1-2; D gene uncertain. The V and J ends lost 8 bases and 2 bases respectively, with 15 bases between them. CDR3 length equals 13 residues. The germline V gene has CDR1 SQVTM and CDR2 ANQGSEA. CDR3 sequence (DNA): TGCAGCATAGGAGGGATGGGGAACTATGGCTACACCTTC. Its protein product is CSIGGMGNYGYTF.

The chain employs TRBV13 and TRBJ2-7; 11 positions match TRBD2. The CDR3 runs 15 residues. The junction had 5 bases not matched to a gene; V was cut back by 5 bases and J by 2 bases. In germline, CDR1 is PRHDT, CDR2 FYEKMQ (reference sequence). The CDR3 loop is CASSDSTSGTYEQYF. CDR3 bases: TGTGCCAGCAGCGATTCGACTAGCGGGACCTACGAGCAGTACTTC.

The chain couples TRBV29-1 to TRBJ2-1, with 8 bases identical to TRBD2. With 0 bases clipped from V and 4 bases from J, the junction kept 8 bases outside the gene matches. The CDR3 is 16 residues long. The germline gives CDR1 SQVTM, CDR2 ANQGSEA. CDR3 nucleotide sequence: TGCAGCGTTGAAGATGGTCGGCTAGCGGGTTACAATGAGCAGTTCTTC. This codes for CSVEDGRLAGYNEQFF.

J is TRBJ2-1 and V is TRBV30; possible D gene TRBD1, 5 bases. CDR3 length equals 13 residues. Trimming removed 0 bases at V and 5 bases at J, with 8 bases between. Per the germline V gene, CDR1 is GTSNPN and CDR2 is SVGIG (reference sequence). CDR3 protein: CAWSVTRDNEQFF. The CDR3 region has the DNA TGTGCCTGGAGTGTAACCAGGGACAATGAGCAGTTCTTC. Drawing the rest from reference TRBV30 and TRBJ2-1, the complete variable domain is SQTIHQWPATLVQPVGSPLSLECTVEGTSNPNLYWYRQAAGRGLQLLFYSVGIGQISSEVPQNLSASRPQDRQFILSSKKLLLSDSGFYLCAWSVTRDNEQFFGPGTRLTVL.

This clone was detected only once. V and J are TRBV7-9 and TRBJ2-1, with 14 positions matching TRBD2. V was clipped by 5 bases and J by 7 bases; unmatched bases: 7. The CDR3 loop spans 16 amino acids. Germline V gene lookup returns CDR1 SEHNR and CDR2 FQNEAQ (reference sequence). The DNA for the CDR3 is TGTGCCAGCAGCATTCGAGGACTAGCGGGAGGTAATGAGCAGTTCTTC. It yields the protein CASSIRGLAGGNEQFF.

The rearrangement joins TRBV6-5 to TRBJ1-6; TRBD1 might be the D (5 bases). The CDR3 has 14 residues. CDR1 and CDR2 (germline): MNHEY, SVGAGI. Trimming stripped 6 bases from V and 7 bases from J, with 13 bases between. This chain's CDR3 is CASRMGGMNSPLHF. The DNA of the CDR3 is TGTGCCAGCAGGATGGGGGGAATGAATTCACCCCTCCACTTT.

This clone came up once. The rearrangement links TRBV21-1 to TRBJ2-2; the D call in the table, TRBD1, was not verified against the DNA. TRBV21-1 is a documented pseudogene. CDR3 length: 14 amino acids. The CDR3 protein is CAELTGRNTGELFF. As DNA, the CDR3 is TGTGCAGAACTGACAGGGCGGAACACCGGGGAGCTGTTTTTT.

This chain links TRBV30 with TRBJ2-7, with TRBD2 matching 14 bases. Germline V gene lookup returns CDR1 GTSNPN and CDR2 SVGIG (reference sequence). CDR3 size: 17 residues. Unmatched junction bases numbered 13, after V lost 4 bases and J lost 5 bases. The DNA of the CDR3 is TGTGCCTGGACCCATGCGGGACTAGCGGGAGAACTGGACGAGCAGTACTTC. This sequence encodes CAWTHAGLAGELDEQYF.

The chain couples TRBV5-4 to TRBJ1-2; TRBD1 matches at 7 bases. Losses at the gene ends were 2 bases for V and 5 bases for J; bases not matched to a gene: 9. The length of the CDR3 is 15 residues. CDR1 is SGHNT and CDR2 is YYREEE in the germline V gene (reference sequence). In DNA form, the CDR3 reads TGTGCCAGCAGCTTAGTAGGGGACAGAATTTATGGCTACACCTTC. Amino acids: CASSLVGDRIYGYTF.

J is TRBJ2-1 and V is TRBV19; TRBD1 agrees at 9 bases. Germline V gene sequence: CDR1 LNHDA, CDR2 SQIVND (reference sequence). V was clipped by 8 bases and J by 4 bases; unmatched bases: 15. The CDR3 runs to 17 residues. The CDR3 sequence: CASYLSARDRAYNEQFF. The DNA for the CDR3 is TGTGCCAGTTATCTCTCCGCCCGGGACAGGGCGTACAATGAGCAGTTCTTC.

This chain connects TRBV7-3 to TRBJ2-7; 8 bases line up with TRBD2. This CDR3 has 15 amino acids. Unmatched junction bases numbered 12, after V lost 6 bases and J lost 5 bases. Germline CDR1 is SGHTA and CDR2 is FQGTGA. Here the CDR3 reads CASSFRAGEPHEQYF. As DNA, the CDR3 is TGTGCCAGCAGTTTTAGAGCGGGAGAACCCCACGAGCAGTACTTC. The full variable domain, its missing parts supplied by reference TRBV7-3 and TRBJ2-7, is GAGVSQTPSNKVTEKGKYVELRCDPISGHTALYWYRQSLGQGPEFLIYFQGTGAADDSGLPNDRFFAVRPEGSVSTLKIQRTERGDSAVYLCASSFRAGEPHEQYFGPGTRLTVT.

J is TRBJ2-2 and V is TRBV4-3; 14 bases match TRBD2. The CDR3 runs to 18 residues. Germline trimming cut 0 bases from V and 5 bases from J; bases unmatched to any gene: 5. The germline gives CDR1 LGHNA, CDR2 YSLEER. This chain's CDR3 is CASSQDLGLAGVTGELFF. CDR3 in DNA: TGCGCCAGCAGCCAAGATTTGGGACTAGCGGGAGTTACCGGGGAGCTGTTTTTT.

The genes are TRBV30 and TRBJ2-1, with D uncertain. Germline V gives CDR1 GTSNPN, CDR2 SVGIG (reference sequence). The CDR3 contains 14 residues. Trimming took off 3 bases at V and 0 bases at J, with 9 bases between the two ends. CDR3 protein: CAWRLSGSYNEQFF. DNA for the CDR3: TGTGCCTGGAGGCTGTCGGGCTCCTACAATGAGCAGTTCTTC.

The J gene is TRBJ1-5, the V gene TRBV6-2 or TRBV6-3, with 12 bases lining up with TRBD1. Germline V gives CDR1 MNHEY, CDR2 SVGEGT. After removal of 0 bases from V and 7 bases from J, the junction contained 16 bases not matched to a gene. This CDR3 region has 20 residues. CDR3: CASSYSIVIGTGGFRQPQHF. The CDR3 region has the DNA TGTGCCAGCAGTTACTCGATAGTAATCGGGACAGGGGGCTTCCGACAGCCCCAGCATTTT.